Below are 19 T cell receptor beta chains sequenced from a single sample in a study of cytomegalovirus exposure and HLA in healthy donors. PCR was performed using 60 Vbeta and 13 Jbeta primers. Libraries were prepared by immunoSEQ multiplex PCR; TCRdb keeps only in-frame clonotypes and omits some of them. Among 180,000 or so clones, around 80% were seen once, and the ten largest hold 1.1% to 1.5%. Material for sequencing was PBMCs. Every receptor here comes from a girl between 5 and 17 years old in good health and CMV-seropositive.

The chain combines TRBV6-5 with TRBJ1-5, with D tentatively TRBD1 (5 bases). Germline V gives CDR1 MNHEY, CDR2 SVGAGI. The CDR3 extends over 13 amino acids. Trimming shortened V by 5 bases and J by 7 bases, and 12 bases separated the two germline ends. The CDR3 nucleotides are TGTGCCAGCAGTCAAATACGGGGGCAGCCCCAGCATTTT. This sequence encodes CASSQIRGQPQHF.

V gene TRBV6-4 combines with J gene TRBJ1-4; TRBD1 is a possible D gene (6 bases). The CDR3 has 13 residues. Germline CDR1 is MRHNA and CDR2 is SNTAGT. Trimming took 5 bases from V and 11 from J, leaving 15 bases between them. This CDR3 reads CASSYIEGGKLFF. The DNA for the CDR3 is TGTGCCAGCAGTTACATAGAGGGGGGGAAACTGTTTTTT.

The chain couples TRBV19 to TRBJ1-2; D is unclear. This CDR3 has 14 amino acids. V was cut by 1 base and J by 2 bases, with 8 bases left in between. Germline V gene data show CDR1 as LNHDA and CDR2 as SQIVND (reference sequence). CDR3 sequence: CASSIAENNYGYTF. The CDR3 nucleotides are TGTGCCAGTAGTATAGCAGAAAACAACTATGGCTACACCTTC.

As concerns this clone: The DNA is omitted, as the CDR3 cannot be located on it reliably, and the CDR3 follows TCRdb's listing. The V call is TRBV5-8, the J call TRBJ2-1; whether TRBD2, the table's D call, matches the DNA was not checked. The CDR3 is 19 residues long, counting both termini. CDR1 and CDR2 from the germline V gene are SGHTS and YDEGEE. CDR3 region: CASSSGQGLAGISYNEQFF.

CDR3 in amino acids: CASSIYVAGEQFF. CDR3 nucleotide sequence: TGTGCCAGCAGCATTTACGTTGCCGGTGAGCAGTTCTTC. The rearrangement joins TRBV11-2 to TRBJ2-1, with D unclear. The CDR3 has 13 residues. The germline gives CDR1 SGHAT, CDR2 FQNNGV. V lost 5 bases and J 9 bases, leaving 14 bases between the germline ends.

The chain employs TRBV2 and TRBJ2-6; 11 positions agree with TRBD1. The germline V gene encodes CDR1 SNHLY and CDR2 FYNNEI. V was pared by 5 bases and J by 3 bases, with 9 bases of the junction left unmatched. The CDR3 consists of 18 residues. The CDR3 is CASSYPRDRGNGANVLTF. CDR3 nucleotide sequence: TGTGCCAGCAGTTACCCCCGGGACAGGGGGAATGGGGCCAACGTCCTGACTTTC. Combining the CDR3 with reference TRBV2 and TRBJ2-6 gives the whole variable domain EPEVTQTPSHQVTQMGQEVILRCVPISNHLYFYWYRQILGQKVEFLVSFYNNEISEKSEIFDDQFSVERPDGSNFTLKIRSTKLEDSAMYFCASSYPRDRGNGANVLTFGAGSRLTVL.

This clone is a singleton in its sample. The rearrangement uses TRBV29-1 and TRBJ2-3, with D possibly being TRBD1 (5 bases). V was clipped by 8 bases and J by 2 bases, with 11 bases between them. The length of the CDR3 is 12 residues. Germline V CDR1 and CDR2: SQVTM, ANQGSEA. In DNA, the CDR3 is TGCAGCCCCCGACAGATCACAGATACGCAGTATTTT. Residues: CSPRQITDTQYF.

This sequence joins TRBV2 and TRBJ1-1; 9 positions agree with TRBD1. Germline V gene lookup returns CDR1 SNHLY and CDR2 FYNNEI. The CDR3 length is 15 residues. V lost 6 bases and J lost 5; bases outside the gene matches: 10. CDR3 DNA: TGTGCCAGCAGGCCCTTGGGGACAGGGAATACTGAAGCTTTCTTT. Protein: CASRPLGTGNTEAFF.

This rearrangement joins TRBV19 to TRBJ2-3; TRBD2 agrees at 14 bases. V lost 6 bases and J lost 1; bases outside the gene matches: 18. Looked up from germline, CDR1 is LNHDA and CDR2 is SQIVND (reference sequence). This CDR3 is 21 amino acids long. The CDR3 DNA follows: TGTGCCAGTAGACCTATCGCTGGACTAGCGGGAGGAGGTGGGGGCACAGATACGCAGTATTTT. It encodes CASRPIAGLAGGGGGTDTQYF.

The chain is built from TRBV5-1 and TRBJ2-2; 7 bases match TRBD1. The CDR3 contains 16 residues. V trimming: 0 bases; J trimming: 2 bases; junction bases outside the gene matches: 4. Germline assignment: CDR1 SGHRS and CDR2 YFSETQ. The CDR3 is CASSLVGTANTGELFF. The CDR3 DNA is TGCGCCAGCAGCTTGGTCGGGACAGCTAACACCGGGGAGCTGTTTTTT.

A few counts support this clone. The J gene is TRBJ2-7, the V gene TRBV29-1, with 10 bases identical to TRBD2. This CDR3 is 12 amino acids long. The junction had 3 bases not matched to a gene; V was cut back by 6 bases and J by 4 bases. CDR1 and CDR2 from the germline V gene are SQVTM and ANQGSEA. The CDR3 DNA is TGCAGCGTAGCGGGAGGGCAGTACGAGCAGTACTTC. Translating it yields CSVAGGQYEQYF.

The rearrangement joins TRBV7-9 to TRBJ2-1; 7 bases line up with TRBD1. CDR1 SEHNR and CDR2 FQNEAQ come from the germline V gene (reference sequence). Trimming at V came to 5 bases and at J to 2 bases, leaving 6 bases not matched to a gene. The length of the CDR3 is 15 residues. DNA for the CDR3: TGTGCCAGCAGCCCGCCGGGACAGACCTACAATGAGCAGTTCTTC. This sequence encodes CASSPPGQTYNEQFF. The whole variable domain, remainder taken from reference TRBV7-9 and TRBJ2-1, is DTGVSQNPRHKITKRGQNVTFRCDPISEHNRLYWYRQTLGQGPEFLTYFQNEAQLEKSRLLSDRFSAERPKGSFSTLEIQRTEQGDSAMYLCASSPPGQTYNEQFFGPGTRLTVL.

The chain is built from TRBV29-1 and TRBJ2-1; 9 bases fit TRBD1. This CDR3 contains 14 residues. Germline values: CDR1 SQVTM, CDR2 ANQGSEA. Trimming took 4 bases from V and 4 from J; bases not matched to a gene: 5. Here the CDR3 DNA reads TGCAGCGTTGTTAGGACAGGGGATTACAATGAGCAGTTCTTC. Amino acids: CSVVRTGDYNEQFF.

This rearrangement joins TRBV16 to TRBJ2-1; D perhaps matches TRBD2 (6 bases). Trimming removed 4 bases at V and 8 bases at J, with 21 bases between. The CDR3 is 16 residues long. The V gene's germline CDR1 is KGHSY and CDR2 FQNENV. CDR3 coding DNA: TGTGCCAGCAGCCGGGCGGACTATTGGGAGCTCCATGAGCAGTTCTTC. This translates into CASSRADYWELHEQFF.

This clone was seen a single time. The rearrangement links TRBV6-1 to TRBJ1-4; D possibly corresponds to TRBD1 (5 bases). Germline values: CDR1 MNHNS, CDR2 SASEGT. Trimming shortened V by 1 base and J by 0 bases, and 12 bases separated the two germline ends. The CDR3 covers 17 residues. The CDR3 reads CASSEEGVRTTNEKLFF. The CDR3 bases are TGTGCCAGCAGTGAAGAAGGGGTTAGAACAACTAATGAAAAACTGTTTTTT.

The gene calls are TRBV4-1 and TRBJ2-1, with D possibly being TRBD2 (6 bases). The V gene lost 3 bases and the J gene lost 1 base, with 7 bases spanning the gap. This CDR3 is built from 14 residues. Germline values: CDR1 MGHRA, CDR2 YSYEKL. The chain's CDR3 is CASSHSGSYNEQFF. CDR3 sequence (DNA): TGCGCCAGCAGCCATAGCGGTTCCTACAATGAGCAGTTCTTC.

In this sample, this clone turned up a few times. The V and J genes are TRBV28 and TRBJ1-5; possibly TRBD1 for D (6 bases). Trimming took 6 bases from V and 3 from J, leaving 9 bases between them. This CDR3 has 13 residues. Germline lookup yields CDR1 MDHEN and CDR2 SYDVKM. As DNA, the CDR3 is TGTGCCAGCAGGGGACATAACAATCAGCCCCAGCATTTT. Amino acid sequence: CASRGHNNQPQHF.

The chain is built from TRBV27 and TRBJ2-3; D is ambiguous. Germline V gene lookup returns CDR1 MNHEY and CDR2 SMNVEV (reference sequence). The CDR3 has 13 residues. V lost 2 bases, J lost 4 bases, and 7 bases lay in between. The CDR3 spells CASSLGRADTQYF. DNA for the CDR3: TGTGCCAGCAGTTTAGGTCGGGCAGATACGCAGTATTTT.

The rearrangement links TRBV5-6 to TRBJ2-3; D remains unclear. The CDR3 totals 15 residues. The V gene lost 4 bases and the J gene lost 0 bases, with 12 bases spanning the gap. In germline, CDR1 is SGHDT, CDR2 YYEEEE. The DNA of the CDR3 is TGTGCCAGCAGCCCCTACCCGACAAGCACAGATACGCAGTATTTT. It codes for CASSPYPTSTDTQYF.